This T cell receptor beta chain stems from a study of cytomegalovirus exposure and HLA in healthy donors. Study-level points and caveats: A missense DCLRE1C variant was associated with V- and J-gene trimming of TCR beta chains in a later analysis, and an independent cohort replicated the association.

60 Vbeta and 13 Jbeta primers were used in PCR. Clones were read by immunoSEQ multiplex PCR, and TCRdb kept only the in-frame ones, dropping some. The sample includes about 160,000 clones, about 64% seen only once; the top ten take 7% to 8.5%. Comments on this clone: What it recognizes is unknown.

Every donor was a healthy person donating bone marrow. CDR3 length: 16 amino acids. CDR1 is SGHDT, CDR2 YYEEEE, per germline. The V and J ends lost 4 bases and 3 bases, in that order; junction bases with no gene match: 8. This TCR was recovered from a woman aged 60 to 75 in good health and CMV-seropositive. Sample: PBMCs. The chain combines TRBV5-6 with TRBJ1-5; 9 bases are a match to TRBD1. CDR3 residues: CASSKDRGFDNQPQHF. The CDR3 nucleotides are TGTGCCAGCAGCAAAGACAGGGGGTTTGACAATCAGCCCCAGCATTTT.